Detailed here is one T cell receptor beta chain. The antigen remains undetermined. This sample was included in a study of T-cell reconstitution after alpha-beta-depleted transplantation in children. The CDR3 has 18 amino acids. The V gene end was trimmed by 11 bases and the J gene end by 0 bases; junction bases not matched to a gene: 18. Germline CDR1 and CDR2: SNHLY and FYNNEI. Unique molecular identifiers featured in how the TCRbeta library was prepared. TCRdb re-called the PCR reads with MiXCR, one entry per CDR3 protein. Here the sample spans roughly 32,000 distinct CDR3 sequences, roughly 6.5% being singletons. Whole-study results and caveats: In patients about two months after transplant, alpha-beta T cells reportedly arose from several hundred expanded graft clones. Recipient T cells and thymic progenitors that survived were the source of the high TCRbeta diversity seen at day 60 in some patients. By one year post-transplant, T-cell counts and diversity largely arose from T cells that were newly produced.

V is TRBV2 and J is TRBJ2-4; TRBD2 aligns across 8 bases. Sequencing was performed on peripheral blood, taken 60 days after TCRalphabeta/CD19-depleted stem cell transplant. The TCR comes from a child under two years old who had a stem cell transplant for acute myeloid leukemia, so the T cells may come from the graft donor. In nucleotides, the CDR3 is TGTGCCTTCTGTTTTGCTAGCGGGTCTTCTCTAGCCAAAAACATTCAGTACTTC. Amino acids: CAFCFASGSSLAKNIQYF.